This T cell receptor beta chain comes out of a study of T cell changes during pregnancy in multiple sclerosis. TCRdb keeps only in-frame clones here, not all; method: immunoSEQ multiplex PCR. In the table there are about 40,000 clones, about 93% of which are singletons. Here the sequenced sample was CD4+ T cells from peripheral blood mononuclear cells, taken in the third trimester of pregnancy. This clonotype was obtained from a female donor with multiple sclerosis, enrolled in a pregnancy study.

The CDR3 region is CASSTTGGGSTEAFF. CDR3 DNA: TGTGCCAGTAGTACGACAGGGGGGGGAAGCACTGAAGCTTTCTTT. The chain links TRBV19 to TRBJ1-1, with TRBD1 matching 9 bases. CDR3 length equals 15 residues. V lost 4 bases and J lost 4; bases outside the gene matches: 7. In germline, CDR1 is LNHDA, CDR2 SQIVND (reference sequence).